This TCR beta chain was identified during a study of beta chain features in type 1 diabetes. Germline V gene lookup returns CDR1 KGHSH and CDR2 LQKENI. Trimming pared 2 bases from V and 6 bases from J, leaving 4 bases between. CDR3 length: 11 residues. What was sequenced were expressed TCRB transcripts, since all of the isolated RNA had been reverse transcribed. Average reads for naive, central memory and regulatory T cell samples were roughly 3.5 million. The method was immunoSEQ multiplex PCR; TCRdb's version includes in-frame clones alone and lacks a portion of them. The sample lists approximately 360,000 clones, around 13% seen once, with about 0.01% in the top ten. Points on this clone: The antigen remains undetermined.

Study-level findings and limits: Among patients, naive, central memory and Treg TCRB repertoires appeared more similar than among healthy donors. People with Type 1 diabetes carried modestly yet significantly shorter TCRB CDR3s in all four CD4+ subsets.

Material: naive CD4+ T cells from blood. This clonotype was sampled from a woman younger than 30 with type 1 diabetes. The gene calls are TRBV18 and TRBJ1-2; no definite D call. The CDR3 DNA sequence: TGTGCCAGCTCACCAGCGGATGGCTACACCTTC. This translates into CASSPADGYTF.